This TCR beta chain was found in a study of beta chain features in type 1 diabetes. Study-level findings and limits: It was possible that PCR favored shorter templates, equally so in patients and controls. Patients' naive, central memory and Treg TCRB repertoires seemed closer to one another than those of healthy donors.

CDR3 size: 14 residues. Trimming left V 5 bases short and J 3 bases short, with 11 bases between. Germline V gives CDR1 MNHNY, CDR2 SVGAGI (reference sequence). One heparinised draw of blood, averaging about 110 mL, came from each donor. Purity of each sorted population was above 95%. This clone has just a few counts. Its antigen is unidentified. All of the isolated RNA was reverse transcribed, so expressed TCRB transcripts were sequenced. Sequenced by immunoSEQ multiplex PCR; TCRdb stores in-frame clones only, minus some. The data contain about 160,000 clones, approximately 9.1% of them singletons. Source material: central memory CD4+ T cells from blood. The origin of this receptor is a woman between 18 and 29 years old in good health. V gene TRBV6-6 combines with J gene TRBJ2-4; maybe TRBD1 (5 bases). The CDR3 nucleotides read TGTGCCAGCAGTACAGGAAGAAGCAAAAACATTCAGTACTTC. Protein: CASSTGRSKNIQYF.